This T cell receptor (beta chain) was captured in a study of somatic mutations in cytotoxic T cells in rheumatoid arthritis. Study summary: Patient blood was drawn as 30 ml EDTA; the draw came right after diagnosis and before any treatment. General study results and limits: Clonality of CD8+ cells rose with age in rheumatoid arthritis patients but not healthy controls. Nobody had found out which antigens the expanded CD8+ clones targeted. Exceedance of 20% of CD8+ cells by the largest CD8+ clone occurred in about an eighth of the roughly 60 patients.

To note about this clone: Its target is unknown.

This table comes from immunoSEQ multiplex PCR, and its TCRdb copy is limited to in-frame clones, with some not included. The data hold about 18,000 clones, with 60% to 85% observed a single time. The CDR3 runs to 16 residues. CDR1 and CDR2 (germline): LGHNA, YNFKEQ. Trimming stripped 2 bases from V and 2 bases from J, with 12 bases between. The chain has TRBV4-2 and TRBJ2-2; the D is unclear. The sample comprised CD8+ T cells sorted from blood. The sequence came from an adult with rheumatoid arthritis. CDR3 nucleotide sequence: TGTGCCAGCAGCCAAAGTCTCGGTCTAAACACCGGGGAGCTGTTTTTT. Translating it yields CASSQSLGLNTGELFF.